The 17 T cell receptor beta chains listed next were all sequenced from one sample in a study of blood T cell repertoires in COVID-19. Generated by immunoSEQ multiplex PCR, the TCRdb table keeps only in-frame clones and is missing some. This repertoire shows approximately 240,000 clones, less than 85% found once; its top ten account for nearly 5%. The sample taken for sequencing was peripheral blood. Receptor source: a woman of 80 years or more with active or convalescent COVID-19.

The CDR3 DNA sequence: TGTGCCAGCAGCTTCTTCTCGAACACCGGGGAGCTGTTTTTT. It codes for CASSFFSNTGELFF. This rearrangement joins TRBV7-2 to TRBJ2-2; D ambiguous. Germline V gene data show CDR1 as SGHTA and CDR2 as FQGNSA. The CDR3 has 14 residues. Trimming cost V 3 bases and J 0 bases, with 5 bases left between them.

The CDR3 here is CASSPWTGVIAKNIQYF. DNA of the CDR3: TGTGCCAGCAGCCCTTGGACAGGGGTTATAGCCAAAAACATTCAGTACTTC. V gene TRBV5-5 combines with J gene TRBJ2-4, with 9 bases that match TRBD1. The CDR3 length is 17 residues. Germline CDR1 reads SGHKS; CDR2 reads YYEKEE (reference sequence). With V trimmed by 4 bases and J by 0 bases, 8 bases remained unmatched.

The CDR3 DNA reads TGTGCCAGCAGCCCTTACAGGGGAACCTCCTACGAGCAGTACTTC. Its protein product is CASSPYRGTSYEQYF. This sequence joins TRBV7-9 and TRBJ2-7; 7 bases align to TRBD1. CDR1 is SEHNR, CDR2 FQNEAQ, per germline (reference sequence). This CDR3 is built from 15 residues. The J segment lost 0 bases and the V segment lost 5 bases, leaving 7 bases of the junction unmatched.

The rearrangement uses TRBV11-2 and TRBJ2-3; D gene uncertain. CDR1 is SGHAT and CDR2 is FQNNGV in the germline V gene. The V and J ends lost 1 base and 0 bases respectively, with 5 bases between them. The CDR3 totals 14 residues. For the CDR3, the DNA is TGTGCCAGCAGCTTAGTTCCTAGCACAGATACGCAGTATTTT. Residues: CASSLVPSTDTQYF.

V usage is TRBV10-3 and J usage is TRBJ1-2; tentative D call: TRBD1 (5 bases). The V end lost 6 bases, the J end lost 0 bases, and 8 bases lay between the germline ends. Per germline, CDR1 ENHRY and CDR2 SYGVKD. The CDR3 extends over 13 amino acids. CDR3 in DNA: TGTGCCATCAGCGACAGTTCTAACTATGGCTACACCTTC. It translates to CAISDSSNYGYTF.

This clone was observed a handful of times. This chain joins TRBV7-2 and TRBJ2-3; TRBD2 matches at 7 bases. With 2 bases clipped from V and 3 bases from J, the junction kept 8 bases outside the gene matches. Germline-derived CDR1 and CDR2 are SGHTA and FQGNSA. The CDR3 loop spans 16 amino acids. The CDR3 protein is CASSLLLQRGTDTQYF. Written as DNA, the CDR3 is TGTGCCAGCAGCTTACTCCTCCAGCGGGGTACAGATACGCAGTATTTT.

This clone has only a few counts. The CDR3 is CASSFRDRAVKGYTF. The CDR3 bases are TGTGCCAGCAGCTTCCGGGACAGGGCTGTAAAAGGCTACACCTTC. V is TRBV5-6 and J is TRBJ1-2; 9 bases match TRBD1. Trimming at V came to 2 bases and at J to 8 bases, leaving 10 bases not matched to a gene. CDR1 is SGHDT, CDR2 YYEEEE, per germline. The CDR3 sequence is 15 residues long.

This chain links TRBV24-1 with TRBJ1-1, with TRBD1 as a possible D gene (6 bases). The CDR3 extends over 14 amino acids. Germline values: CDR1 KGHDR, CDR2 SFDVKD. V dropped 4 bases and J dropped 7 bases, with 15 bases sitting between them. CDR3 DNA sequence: TGTGCCACCAGTGACCCGGGAAGGGGGAATGAAGCTTTCTTT. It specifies CATSDPGRGNEAFF.

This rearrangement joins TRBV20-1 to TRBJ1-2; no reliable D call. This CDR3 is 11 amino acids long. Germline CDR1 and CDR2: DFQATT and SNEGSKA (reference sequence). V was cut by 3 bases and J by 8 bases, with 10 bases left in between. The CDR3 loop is CSASSTEGYTF. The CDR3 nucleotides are TGCAGTGCTAGTTCTACTGAGGGCTACACCTTC.

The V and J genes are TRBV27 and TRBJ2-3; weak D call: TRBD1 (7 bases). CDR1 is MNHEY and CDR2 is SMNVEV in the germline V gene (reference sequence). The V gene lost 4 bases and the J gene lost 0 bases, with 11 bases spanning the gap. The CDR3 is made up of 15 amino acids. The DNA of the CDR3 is TGTGCCAGCAGTTCGACAGGGAGGAGCACAGATACGCAGTATTTT. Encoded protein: CASSSTGRSTDTQYF.

The CDR3 DNA reads as TGTGCCAGCACCATCTCAGGAGGGAGGGATGAAAAACTGTTTTTT. Translation: CASTISGGRDEKLFF. The V call is TRBV28, the J call TRBJ1-4; D is ambiguous. The CDR3 has 15 amino acids. Trimming stripped 7 bases from V and 6 bases from J, with 18 bases between. CDR1 and CDR2 from the germline V gene are MDHEN and SYDVKM.

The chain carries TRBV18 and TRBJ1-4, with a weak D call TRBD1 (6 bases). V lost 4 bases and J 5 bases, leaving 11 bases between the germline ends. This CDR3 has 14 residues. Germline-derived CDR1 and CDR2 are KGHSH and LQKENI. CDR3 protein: CASSRGQRNEKLFF. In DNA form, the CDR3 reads TGTGCCAGCTCACGCGGACAGAGAAATGAAAAACTGTTTTTT.

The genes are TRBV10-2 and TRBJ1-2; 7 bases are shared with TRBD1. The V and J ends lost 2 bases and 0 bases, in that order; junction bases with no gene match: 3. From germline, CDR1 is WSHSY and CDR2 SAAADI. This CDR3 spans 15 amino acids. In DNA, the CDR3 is TGCGCCAGCAGTGAGGTCCAGGGGGCTAACTATGGCTACACCTTC. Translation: CASSEVQGANYGYTF.

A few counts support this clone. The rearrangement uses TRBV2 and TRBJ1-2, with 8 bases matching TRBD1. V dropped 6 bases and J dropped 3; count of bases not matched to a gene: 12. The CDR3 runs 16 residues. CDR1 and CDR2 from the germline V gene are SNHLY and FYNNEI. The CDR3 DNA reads TGTGCCAGCAGGCCACGACAGGGGTATCTCGACTATGGCTACACCTTC. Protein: CASRPRQGYLDYGYTF.

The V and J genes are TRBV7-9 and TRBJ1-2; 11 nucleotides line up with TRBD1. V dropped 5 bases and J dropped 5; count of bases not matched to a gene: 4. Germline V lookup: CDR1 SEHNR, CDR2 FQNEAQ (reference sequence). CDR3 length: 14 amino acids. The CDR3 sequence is CASSIGQGAYGYTF. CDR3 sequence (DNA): TGTGCCAGCAGCATCGGACAGGGGGCGTATGGCTACACCTTC.

The CDR3, as DNA: TGTGCCAGCAGTTCGACTAGCGGGGCGGATGAGCAGTTCTTC. Translated, it gives CASSSTSGADEQFF. The V gene is TRBV6-2 or TRBV6-3, the J gene TRBJ2-1, with 11 bases matching TRBD2. The CDR3 has 14 amino acids. Germline CDR1 MNHEY, CDR2 SVGEGT. J gave up 8 bases and V 4 bases, and 4 bases lay outside the gene matches.

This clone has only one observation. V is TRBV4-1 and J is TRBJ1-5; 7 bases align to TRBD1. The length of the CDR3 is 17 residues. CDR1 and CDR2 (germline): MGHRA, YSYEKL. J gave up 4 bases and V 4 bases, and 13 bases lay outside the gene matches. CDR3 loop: CASSPSPRGQRNQPQHF. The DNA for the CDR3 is TGCGCCAGCAGCCCATCCCCTCGGGGACAGCGAAATCAGCCCCAGCATTTT.